This T cell receptor (beta chain) came from a study of cytomegalovirus exposure and HLA in healthy donors. V dropped 4 bases and J dropped 6; count of bases not matched to a gene: 7. The CDR3 contains 14 residues. Germline-derived CDR1 and CDR2 are SGHRS and YFSETQ. The table came from immunoSEQ multiplex PCR; TCRdb's copy has only in-frame clones and leaves some out. The data show 120,000 to 150,000 clones, roughly 90% seen once. The clonotype comes from a man between 18 and 35 years old in good health and CMV-seropositive. The chain joins TRBV5-1 to TRBJ1-5; 7 positions match TRBD1. Sequenced input: PBMCs. CDR3 in amino acids: CASSPGTDSQPQHF. CDR3 sequence (DNA): TGCGCCAGCAGCCCTGGGACAGACAGTCAGCCCCAGCATTTT.